These 2 T cell receptor beta chains were all obtained from the same sample, sequenced in a study of shared clonotypes between healthy human individuals. TCRdb's table, derived via immunoSEQ multiplex PCR, lists solely in-frame clones and lacks some. This sample has about 460,000 clones, with more than 70% found just once. The sample taken for sequencing was PBMCs. Source of these receptors: a woman aged 35 to 49 in good health. Some clones in this sample may be carry-over from other donors' samples.

This rearrangement joins TRBV30 to TRBJ1-1; maybe TRBD1 (6 bases). Germline values: CDR1 GTSNPN, CDR2 SVGIG (reference sequence). V was cut by 4 bases and J by 1 base, with 13 bases left in between. The CDR3 consists of 14 residues. CDR3: CAWNTGTPNTEAFF. The CDR3 DNA sequence: TGTGCCTGGAATACCGGGACACCGAACACTGAAGCTTTCTTT.

The chain combines TRBV25-1 with TRBJ2-7; TRBD2 is a possible D gene (5 bases). The germline V gene has CDR1 MGHDK and CDR2 SYGVNS. The CDR3 is made up of 14 amino acids. V lost 4 bases, J lost 4 bases, and 14 bases lay in between. The CDR3 loop reads CASSVHGVRYEQYF. In DNA form, the CDR3 reads TGTGCCAGCAGTGTCCACGGGGTTAGGTACGAGCAGTACTTC.